This T cell receptor (beta chain) was sequenced in a study of response to subunit inactivated influenza vaccine (dated by TCRdb to between 2017 and 2018). Context from the whole study: To follow how T cells responded to a trivalent subunit inactivated influenza vaccine, the researchers relied on deep quantitative profiling of the T cell receptor repertoire.

Paper-wide results and their limitations: The authors suggested that each seasonal influenza vaccination may recruit only a limited number of new T cells.

Ten or more counts support this clonotype. Its antigen is currently not known. No base-level quality is on record; no much larger clone is a single base apart. Taken from cysteine to phenylalanine, the CDR3 has 16 residues. CDR3 DNA only is kept here, 48 bases in frame from base 1. V is pruned by 4 bases and J by 6 bases, leaving 9 bases of the junction without a gene match. From the germline V gene (reference sequence), CDR1 is SGHKS and CDR2 is YYEKEE. Library generation was performed with RT-PCR. Instrument used: Illumina HiSeq 2500. The raw public reads went through TCRdb reprocessing: fastp at Q25, MiXCR clone calling, in-frame beta chains kept. Entries that share a CDR3 protein sequence are merged under the most common genes and DNA. The sample has 300,000 to 350,000 distinct CDR3 sequences on record, about 20% of them singletons. 10% of the sample lies in the top ten.

This TCR was sampled from a man aged 45-69 years who received an inactivated influenza vaccine. Donor details come from another sample of the same person, matched by shared clones. Sequencing was performed on PBMCs from blood, taken roughly 20 months after vaccination. Here the chain combines TRBV5-5 and TRBJ1-6; 8 bases in the middle match TRBD1. The CDR3 reads CASSRTDRALNSPLHF. The DNA sequence is given as TGTGCCAGCAGCCGGACGGACAGGGCACTTAATTCACCCCTCCACTTT.